The 29 T cell receptor beta chains presented below share a single source sample, sequenced in a study of T cells in Graves' hyperthyroidism and ophthalmopathy. The investigators amplified TCR beta CDR3 regions from RNA transcripts. The HTBI primer set was used in a first-round RT-PCR of the TCR CDR3. TCRdb analysed the multiplex PCR reads with MiXCR anew, one entry per CDR3 protein. This sample yields about 570,000 distinct CDR3 sequences, of which under 60% are seen a single time; roughly 19% belongs to the top ten. Sequenced: peripheral blood or thyroid tissue (not recorded which). The receptors originated from an adult woman with Graves' disease, either hyperthyroidism or ophthalmopathy (not recorded which).

This clonotype has a handful of counts. Given a much more abundant clone one base away, this may be a read error. This rearrangement joins TRBV14 to TRBJ2-6; the D gene is possibly TRBD2 (5 bases). V lost 4 bases and J 0 bases, leaving 34 bases between the germline ends. The CDR3 length is 24 residues. Germline V gene lookup returns CDR1 SGHDN and CDR2 FVKESK. CDR3 loop: CASSPDRPRSGVISEHSGANVLTF. The CDR3 region has the DNA TGTGCCAGCAGCCCAGATCGCCCCCGGAGCGGTGTTATTTCAGAGCACTCTGGGGCCAACGTCCTGACTTTC.

This clonotype was seen many times. The chain joins TRBV9 to TRBJ1-4, with 9 bases lining up with TRBD1. The V and J ends lost 7 bases and 8 bases, in that order; junction bases with no gene match: 3. Germline CDR1 is SGDLS and CDR2 is YYNGEE. The CDR3 contains 12 residues. The CDR3 region is CASGTGSEKLFF. As DNA, the CDR3 is TGTGCCAGCGGGACAGGGAGCGAAAAACTGTTTTTT.

The chain joins TRBV6-1 to TRBJ2-5, with 8 bases lining up with TRBD1. The CDR3 is 16 amino acids. The germline V gene encodes CDR1 MNHNS and CDR2 SASEGT. Trimming took 4 bases from V and 2 from J; bases not matched to a gene: 9. The CDR3 DNA sequence: TGTGCCAGCAGTGTGACAGGGGCAGCCAGACAAGAGACCCAGTACTTC. Translating gives CASSVTGAARQETQYF.

The chain recombines TRBV24-1 with TRBJ2-5; D assignment may be TRBD1 or TRBD2 (5 bases each). This CDR3 is 17 amino acids long. V gave up 5 bases and J gave up 5 bases, with 23 bases separating them. The germline CDR1 and CDR2 sequences are KGHDR and SFDVKD. The DNA for the CDR3 is TGTGCCACCAGTGCTCGGACCGGGACCGAGGAGATTGAGACCCAGTACTTC. Its protein is CATSARTGTEEIETQYF.

This clonotype has ten or more counts. This sequence joins TRBV20-1 and TRBJ2-7; 11 bases agree with TRBD1. In germline, CDR1 is DFQATT, CDR2 SNEGSKA (reference sequence). The CDR3 is made up of 16 amino acids. V shed 6 bases and J 9 bases; nucleotides not matched to a gene: 19. The chain's CDR3 is CSALITGTGGPMVQYF. In nucleotides, the CDR3 is TGCAGTGCCCTTATCACCGGGACAGGGGGTCCTATGGTGCAGTACTTC.

This rearrangement joins TRBV11-2 to TRBJ2-6; 9 nucleotides line up with TRBD1. Germline V gene sequence: CDR1 SGHAT, CDR2 FQNNGV. V was clipped by 0 bases and J by 0 bases; unmatched bases: 9. This CDR3 comprises 20 residues. CDR3 DNA sequence: TGTGCCAGCAGCTTAGACGGGACAGGGCAGCCATCCTCTGGGGCCAACGTCCTGACTTTC. Amino acids: CASSLDGTGQPSSGANVLTF.

V gene TRBV14 combines with J gene TRBJ1-2, with 10 bases fitting TRBD1. V gave up 4 bases and J gave up 10 bases; unmatched junction bases: 3. This CDR3 spans 12 amino acids. Germline loops: CDR1 SGHDN, CDR2 FVKESK. The CDR3 DNA sequence: TGTGCCAGCAGCCGGACAGGGGGAGTCTACACCTTC. It yields the protein CASSRTGGVYTF.

On this clonotype itself: The junction and the germline gene differ at one end; a read error may be behind it. The gene calls are TRBV7-6 and TRBJ2-5; D is unresolved. The CDR3 is 14 amino acids. Germline V gene data show CDR1 as SGHVS and CDR2 as FNYEAQ. This CDR3 reads CASSPPARQETQYF. CDR3 coding DNA: TGCGCCAGCAGCCCACCGGCCCGACAAGAGACCCAGTACTTC.

The chain couples TRBV7-6 to TRBJ1-5; D is ambiguous. V lost 0 bases, J lost 4 bases, and 13 bases lay in between. The CDR3 runs 16 residues. The germline V gene has CDR1 SGHVS and CDR2 FNYEAQ. The CDR3, as DNA: TGTGCCAGCAGCTTAGCTGGCGGACGGCTGAATCAGCCCCAGCATTTT. It translates to CASSLAGGRLNQPQHF.

This clonotype was counted ten times or more. V gene TRBV9 combines with J gene TRBJ2-5; 7 positions agree with TRBD1. CDR3 length: 14 residues. Germline CDR1 is SGDLS and CDR2 is YYNGEE. V shed 7 bases, J shed 5 bases, and the junction held 11 bases outside the gene matches. The CDR3 is CASSPRTGAETQYF. The CDR3 DNA reads TGTGCCAGCTCACCACGAACAGGGGCTGAGACCCAGTACTTC.

This clonotype was seen at least ten times. The V gene is TRBV13, the J gene TRBJ2-7, with 11 bases lining up with TRBD1. The CDR3 spans 15 residues. Germline V CDR1 and CDR2: PRHDT, FYEKMQ (reference sequence). J gave up 4 bases and V 4 bases, and 6 bases lay outside the gene matches. The DNA of the CDR3 is TGTGCCAGCAGCTCTTGGACAGGGGGCCAGTACGAGCAGTACTTC. It encodes CASSSWTGGQYEQYF. The entire variable domain, with the rest obtained from reference TRBV13 and TRBJ2-7, is as follows: AAGVIQSPRHLIKEKRETATLKCYPIPRHDTVYWYQQGPGQDPQFLISFYEKMQSDKGSIPDRFSAQQFSDYHSELNMSSLELGDSALYFCASSSWTGGQYEQYFGPGTRLTVT.

This clonotype occurred once. The J gene is TRBJ2-5, the V gene TRBV6-1; 8 nucleotides line up with TRBD1. The CDR3 covers 12 residues. Germline CDR1 reads MNHNS; CDR2 reads SASEGT. With V trimmed by 9 bases and J by 9 bases, 9 bases remained unmatched. CDR3 protein: CASGQGGQPQYF. CDR3 bases: TGTGCCAGTGGACAGGGAGGCCAGCCCCAGTACTTC.

DNA for the CDR3: TGCAGTGCTCACAGGTCGGAGAATCAGCCCCAGCATTTT. Translated, it gives CSAHRSENQPQHF. V and J are TRBV20-1 and TRBJ1-5, with TRBD1 as a possible D gene (5 bases). CDR3 size: 13 residues. V gave up 5 bases and J gave up 4 bases, with 12 bases separating them. Germline lookup yields CDR1 DFQATT and CDR2 SNEGSKA (reference sequence).

V and J are TRBV6-2 or TRBV6-3 and TRBJ2-7; D might be TRBD1 or TRBD2, each matching 5 bases. CDR3 length equals 14 residues. Germline assignment: CDR1 MNHEY and CDR2 SVGEGT. Trimming removed 7 bases at V and 3 bases at J, with 16 bases between. Written as DNA, the CDR3 is TGTGCCAGCAACCCAAAGGGGAGAATCTACGAGCAGTACTTC. This translates into CASNPKGRIYEQYF.

About this clonotype itself: No DNA is shown, since the ends of the CDR3 on it are uncertain; the CDR3 is the one TCRdb lists. This chain links TRBV7-9 with TRBJ2-7. The CDR3 spans 22 amino acids, including both terminal residues. Per the germline V gene, CDR1 is SEHNR and CDR2 is FQNEAQ (reference sequence). CDR3 residues: CASTNQTSMYLCVVANPYEQYF.

The chain is built from TRBV29-1 and TRBJ1-2; D gene uncertain. Trimming pared 7 bases from V and 6 bases from J, leaving 15 bases between. This CDR3 region has 12 residues. Germline CDR1 reads SQVTM; CDR2 reads ANQGSEA. CDR3 amino acids: CSAPRWLDGYTF. CDR3 sequence (DNA): TGCAGCGCCCCACGATGGCTTGATGGCTACACCTTC. Filled out from reference TRBV29-1 and TRBJ1-2, the complete variable domain reads SAVISQKPSRDICQRGTSLTIQCQVDSQVTMMFWYRQQPGQSLTLIATANQGSEATYESGFVIDKFPISRPNLTFSTLTVSNMSPEDSSIYLCSAPRWLDGYTFGSGTRLTVV.

This clonotype was detected ten times or more. The genes are TRBV10-2 and TRBJ1-1; the match to TRBD1 covers 7 bases. The CDR3 consists of 12 residues. Germline V gene sequence: CDR1 WSHSY, CDR2 SAAADI. The J segment lost 6 bases and the V segment lost 7 bases, leaving 5 bases of the junction unmatched. CDR3 in amino acids: CASTYGTAEAFF. In nucleotides, the CDR3 is TGCGCCAGCACTTACGGGACAGCTGAAGCTTTCTTT.

The chain uses TRBV12-3 or TRBV12-4 and TRBJ1-6; 8 nucleotides align to TRBD1. V lost 7 bases to trimming and J lost 10 bases; unmatched junction nucleotides: 9. CDR3 size: 14 residues. CDR3 bases: TGTGCCAGCAATCCAACAGGGGGAGGATCACCCCTCCACTTT. The encoded protein is CASNPTGGGSPLHF.

J is TRBJ1-6 and V is TRBV11-2, with TRBD1 matching 7 bases. The CDR3 is made up of 15 amino acids. J gave up 10 bases and V 1 base, and 7 bases lay outside the gene matches. The V gene's germline CDR1 is SGHAT and CDR2 FQNNGV. The CDR3 is CASSLAFQGGSPLHF. In nucleotides, the CDR3 is TGTGCCAGCAGCTTAGCCTTTCAGGGGGGGTCACCCCTCCACTTT.

This clonotype is a singleton in its sample. The V and J genes are TRBV11-2 and TRBJ2-7, with TRBD1 matching over 8 bases. The CDR3 is 14 amino acids. V lost 5 bases to trimming and J lost 2 bases; unmatched junction nucleotides: 5. Germline-derived CDR1 and CDR2 are SGHAT and FQNNGV. The DNA of the CDR3 is TGTGCCAGCAGCACGACAGGGGCGGCCTACGAGCAGTACTTC. It encodes CASSTTGAAYEQYF.

At least ten counts were recorded for this clonotype. V gene TRBV29-1 combines with J gene TRBJ1-2; TRBD1 matches 8 bases. In germline, CDR1 is SQVTM, CDR2 ANQGSEA. V lost 8 bases to trimming and J lost 3 bases; unmatched junction nucleotides: 5. The CDR3 spans 12 residues. This chain's CDR3 is CSSQTGDYGYTF. Here the CDR3 DNA reads TGCAGCTCACAGACAGGGGACTATGGCTACACCTTC.

In its sample, this clonotype was seen many times. The CDR3 DNA reads as TGTGCCAGCAGCTTGGGCCTGGACAGGACCGATCAGCCCCAGCATTTT. Translation: CASSLGLDRTDQPQHF. The chain employs TRBV5-5 and TRBJ1-5; 7 bases fit TRBD1. Germline CDR1 is SGHKS and CDR2 is YYEKEE (reference sequence). The CDR3 length is 16 residues. The V gene end was trimmed by 0 bases and the J gene end by 5 bases; junction bases not matched to a gene: 8.

This clonotype was recorded only once. As DNA, the CDR3 is TGCGCCAGCAGTCCCGGGCCGAACAATGAGCAGTTCTTC. Translating gives CASSPGPNNEQFF. The rearrangement uses TRBV5-1 and TRBJ2-1, with D unresolved. The germline V and J ends were trimmed by 5 bases and 5 bases, with 11 bases remaining between them. The CDR3 runs 13 residues. Per germline, CDR1 SGHRS and CDR2 YFSETQ.

For this clonotype: The junction and the germline gene differ at one end; a read error may be behind it. The chain joins TRBV10-3 to TRBJ2-5, with D perhaps matching TRBD2 (7 bases). CDR1 is ENHRY and CDR2 is SYGVKD in the germline V gene. The CDR3 is 14 residues long. The CDR3 sequence: CASSERGAQETQYF. DNA of the CDR3: TGTGCCAGCAGTGAACGGGGGGCCCAAGAGACCCAGTACTTC.

This CDR3 reads CASGDRGRRVEQYF. DNA of the CDR3: TGTGCCAGCGGAGACAGGGGGCGTCGTGTCGAGCAGTACTTC. The J gene is TRBJ2-7, the V gene TRBV2; TRBD1 agrees at 10 bases. V was clipped by 8 bases and J by 6 bases; unmatched bases: 10. The CDR3 runs to 14 residues. The germline V gene has CDR1 SNHLY and CDR2 FYNNEI.

The genes are TRBV12-3 or TRBV12-4 and TRBJ2-3, with 14 bases matching TRBD2. This CDR3 spans 16 amino acids. The trim removed 5 bases at V and 6 bases at J, leaving 7 bases unmatched. CDR3 sequence reads: CASSVGLAGAADTQYF. In DNA form, the CDR3 reads TGTGCCAGCAGTGTGGGACTAGCGGGAGCCGCCGATACGCAGTATTTT.

This clonotype was counted many times. This rearrangement joins TRBV4-1 to TRBJ1-5, with 7 bases fitting TRBD1. The CDR3 is made up of 16 amino acids. Germline trimming cut 0 bases from V and 6 bases from J; bases unmatched to any gene: 8. The V gene's germline CDR1 is MGHRA and CDR2 YSYEKL. CDR3 sequence reads: CASSQDTGEGRQPQHF. DNA of the CDR3: TGCGCCAGCAGCCAAGATACAGGGGAAGGACGTCAGCCCCAGCATTTT.

The V gene is TRBV7-2, the J gene TRBJ1-5; weak D call: TRBD1 (6 bases). The CDR3 runs 13 residues. Trimming removed 4 bases from V and 5 bases from J, with 9 bases in between. The V gene's germline CDR1 is SGHTA and CDR2 FQGNSA. The CDR3 nucleotides are TGTGCCAGCAGCTCAGGGGTTTATCAGCCCCAGCATTTT. This encodes CASSSGVYQPQHF.

This clonotype was counted a few times. The junction differs from germline at one of its ends, possibly a read error. V gene TRBV5-4 combines with J gene TRBJ2-7, with TRBD1 matching over 10 bases. This CDR3 is built from 15 residues. CDR1 SGHNT and CDR2 YYREEE come from the germline V gene (reference sequence). The CDR3 sequence is CASSSSDRGLDERYF. DNA for the CDR3: TGTGCCAGCAGCTCCTCAGACAGGGGGCTTGACGAGCGGTACTTC. Filled out from reference TRBV5-4 and TRBJ2-7, the complete variable domain reads ETGVTQSPTHLIKTRGQQVTLRCSSQSGHNTVSWYQQALGQGPQFIFQYYREEENGRGNFPPRFSGLQFPNYSSELNVNALELDDSALYLCASSSSDRGLDERYFGPGTRLTVT.